This paragraph reports one TCR beta chain. As yet, its antigen is unknown. Here immunoSEQ multiplex PCR was the method, and the copy in TCRdb shows in-frame clones only, minus some. The sample lists around 20,000 clones; about four fifths were seen once. This entry comes from a study of somatic mutations in cytotoxic T cells in rheumatoid arthritis. Overall study context: Patient blood, which was peripheral blood collected as 30 ml EDTA, was drawn right after diagnosis and before any treatment started. Study results and limitations: With advancing age, CD8+ clonality climbed in rheumatoid arthritis patients but did not rise in healthy controls. About an eighth of the roughly 65 patients had a largest CD8+ clone above 20% of CD8+ cells.

Purity of the CD4+ and CD8+ cells, isolated by positive magnetic bead selection, was checked by flow cytometry. Deletions cut 1 base from V and 3 bases from J, with 12 bases between. The CDR3 length is 15 residues. Germline V gene sequence: CDR1 SEHNR, CDR2 FQNEAQ (reference sequence). Input material: CD8+ T cells sorted from blood. The chain recombines TRBV7-9 with TRBJ1-1; D perhaps matches TRBD1 (5 bases). This TCR came from a man aged 18-30 years with rheumatoid arthritis. In DNA form, the CDR3 reads TGTGCCAGCAGCTTAGTGGCAGGGCTGGACACTGAAGCTTTCTTT. Protein sequence: CASSLVAGLDTEAFF.